These 11 T cell receptor beta chains share one sample of origin, sequenced in a study of beta chain features in type 1 diabetes. Study-wide results and caveats: Shorter TCRB CDR3s, moderately but significantly so, marked every one of the four CD4+ subsets in Type 1 diabetes patients.

Since all of the isolated RNA was reverse transcribed, expressed TCRB transcripts were what got sequenced. TCRdb's table, derived via immunoSEQ multiplex PCR, lists solely in-frame clones and lacks some. The repertoire holds about 160,000 clones, roughly 8% seen once, with 0.5% in the top ten. The antigens of these receptors remain unknown. Sequencing was done on a sample of central memory CD4+ T cells from blood. Receptor source: a man between 18 and 35 years old with type 1 diabetes.

The chain joins TRBV5-1 to TRBJ2-7; maybe TRBD2 (6 bases). The germline CDR1 and CDR2 sequences are SGHRS and YFSETQ. This CDR3 spans 14 amino acids. Trimming stripped 1 base from V and 4 bases from J, with 12 bases between. The CDR3 DNA reads TGCGCCAGCAGCTTGTCCGGGGGAAGATACGAGCAGTACTTC. Its translation: CASSLSGGRYEQYF. The full variable domain, completed using reference TRBV5-1 and TRBJ2-7, is KAGVTQTPRYLIKTRGQQVTLSCSPISGHRSVSWYQQTPGQGLQFLFEYFSETQRNKGNFPGRFSGRQFSNSRSEMNVSTLELGDSALYLCASSLSGGRYEQYFGPGTRLTVT.

The sample holds a few counts of this clone. V is TRBV9 and J is TRBJ1-2; D unclear. The V end lost 0 bases, the J end lost 8 bases, and 8 bases lay between the germline ends. The germline V gene encodes CDR1 SGDLS and CDR2 YYNGEE. The CDR3 consists of 12 residues. CDR3 sequence: CASSVEHWGYTF. CDR3 DNA: TGTGCCAGCAGCGTAGAACATTGGGGCTACACCTTC. The entire variable domain, with the rest obtained from reference TRBV9 and TRBJ1-2, is as follows: DSGVTQTPKHLITATGQRVTLRCSPRSGDLSVYWYQQSLDQGLQFLIQYYNGEERAKGNILERFSAQQFPDLHSELNLSSLELGDSALYFCASSVEHWGYTFGSGTRLTVV.

This clone was seen a handful of times. This chain connects TRBV5-1 to TRBJ2-5; 10 bases map to TRBD2. Germline loops: CDR1 SGHRS, CDR2 YFSETQ. This CDR3 spans 19 amino acids. The trim removed 4 bases at V and 2 bases at J, leaving 17 bases unmatched. CDR3 loop: CASSPYTSGTSVDQETQYF. CDR3 nucleotide sequence: TGCGCCAGCAGCCCTTACACTAGCGGGACTTCGGTAGATCAAGAGACCCAGTACTTC.

The table lists this clone with a few counts. The chain is built from TRBV2 and TRBJ2-3, with TRBD2 identical over 12 bases. This CDR3 has 19 amino acids. With V trimmed by 4 bases and J by 0 bases, 11 bases remained unmatched. From germline, CDR1 is SNHLY and CDR2 FYNNEI. The CDR3 DNA follows: TGTGCCAGCAGTGTTCCTAGCGGGAGGGGGAGTTCTAGCACAGATACGCAGTATTTT. It yields the protein CASSVPSGRGSSSTDTQYF.

V is TRBV21-1 and J is TRBJ2-1; the tabulated D call, TRBD2, remains unverified against the DNA. TRBV21-1 is a pseudogene segment. The CDR3 consists of 15 residues. CDR3: CASSKRRGGLDEQFF. In DNA, the CDR3 is TGTGCCAGCAGCAAACGGCGGGGGGGCCTCGATGAGCAGTTCTTC.

This rearrangement joins TRBV4-1 to TRBJ2-7; 7 bases fit TRBD1. The ends lost 0 bases at V and 1 base at J; junction bases unmatched: 3. The germline CDR1 and CDR2 sequences are MGHRA and YSYEKL. This CDR3 contains 15 residues. The CDR3 nucleotides are TGCGCCAGCAGCCAAGAACAGGGGAGATCCTACGAGCAGTACTTC. Its protein product is CASSQEQGRSYEQYF.

The chain uses TRBV29-1 and TRBJ2-5, with D tentatively TRBD1 (7 bases). This CDR3 is built from 13 residues. V was shortened by 3 bases and J by 3 bases, with 11 bases between the two germline ends. Per the germline V gene, CDR1 is SQVTM and CDR2 is ANQGSEA. The CDR3, as DNA: TGCAGCGTTGAGGGGGGACAGAAAGAGACCCAGTACTTC. Translation gives CSVEGGQKETQYF.

The genes are TRBV30 and TRBJ2-1, with 9 bases fitting TRBD2. Per the germline V gene, CDR1 is GTSNPN and CDR2 is SVGIG (reference sequence). This CDR3 comprises 14 residues. The V segment lost 5 bases and the J segment 10 bases; nucleotides outside the gene matches: 12. CDR3 sequence (DNA): TGTGCCTGGCGGAACGGGCGGGGGGGGAGGGAGCAGTTCTTC. Protein: CAWRNGRGGREQFF. Supplemented by reference TRBV30 and TRBJ2-1, the full variable domain reads SQTIHQWPATLVQPVGSPLSLECTVEGTSNPNLYWYRQAAGRGLQLLFYSVGIGQISSEVPQNLSASRPQDRQFILSSKKLLLSDSGFYLCAWRNGRGGREQFFGPGTRLTVL.

This clone has more than one count but fewer than ten. The chain is built from TRBV10-2 and TRBJ2-5, with TRBD1 matching 7 bases. There are 16 residues in the CDR3. The germline CDR1 and CDR2 sequences are WSHSY and SAAADI. J was trimmed by 2 bases and V by 0 bases; bases with no gene match: 6. The CDR3 DNA is TGCGCCAGCAGTGAGTCGAGGGGACAGTCACAAGAGACCCAGTACTTC. Translating it yields CASSESRGQSQETQYF.

The chain has TRBV11-2 and TRBJ2-5, with TRBD2 matching 7 bases. This CDR3 spans 15 amino acids. V shed 2 bases and J 1 base; nucleotides not matched to a gene: 4. Germline CDR1 SGHAT, CDR2 FQNNGV. The CDR3, as DNA: TGTGCCAGCAGCTTACACGGGACTACCCAAGAGACCCAGTACTTC. Translation gives CASSLHGTTQETQYF. Full variable domain (outside the CDR3, taken from reference TRBV11-2 and TRBJ2-5): EAGVAQSPRYKIIEKRQSVAFWCNPISGHATLYWYQQILGQGPKLLIQFQNNGVVDDSQLPKDRFSAERLKGVDSTLKIQPAKLEDSAVYLCASSLHGTTQETQYFGPGTRLLVL.

As DNA, the CDR3 is TGCGCCAGCAGCTTGGGCGGTAACTATGGCTACACCTTC. Its protein product is CASSLGGNYGYTF. The chain couples TRBV5-1 to TRBJ1-2; no clear D gene. CDR1 and CDR2 from the germline V gene are SGHRS and YFSETQ. Trimming took 0 bases from V and 1 from J, leaving 4 bases between them. The CDR3 is 13 amino acids.